This TCR beta chain was recorded in a study of shared clonotypes between healthy human individuals. The authors ran unsorted PBMC replicate PCRs on about 300 ng DNA, about 30,000 T cell genomes. Sequencing was performed with immunoSEQ multiplex PCR; in TCRdb, only in-frame clones are kept and a portion is missing. The sample has around 430,000 clones, about four fifths seen once. Germline V gives CDR1 SGHKS, CDR2 YYEKEE (reference sequence). CDR3 length equals 14 residues. V lost 6 bases and J lost 3; bases outside the gene matches: 8. The sequence derives from a woman in her thirties or forties in good health. Some clones in this sample may be carry-over from other donors' samples. The rearrangement joins TRBV5-5 to TRBJ2-7; 8 positions agree with TRBD1. The specimen sequenced was PBMCs. The CDR3 sequence: CASIPGQGNYEQYF. CDR3 DNA: TGTGCCAGCATCCCCGGACAGGGAAACTACGAGCAGTACTTC. Full variable domain (missing parts from reference TRBV5-5 and TRBJ2-7): DAGVTQSPTHLIKTRGQQVTLRCSPISGHKSVSWYQQVLGQGPQFIFQYYEKEERGRGNFPDRFSARQFPNYSSELNVNALLLGDSALYLCASIPGQGNYEQYFGPGTRLTVT.